Below, 32 T cell receptor beta chains from the same sample are listed, as sequenced in a study of graft-versus-host responses after intestinal transplantation. Which antigens these TCRs recognize remains unknown. Some clones are missing from TCRdb's copy, which holds only in-frame ones; the method was immunoSEQ multiplex PCR. The table shows roughly 110,000 clones, with more than 85% occurring only once. The sequencing here drew on unstimulated CD8+ T cells sorted from spleen or lymph node cells, taken before transplant. Source of these receptors: a human donor who was the organ donor for an intestinal transplant.

This clone was found a few times. In the same sample, other DNA sequences code for this CDR3. The chain combines TRBV4-2 with TRBJ2-7; 10 nucleotides match TRBD2. V shed 0 bases and J 1 base; nucleotides not matched to a gene: 0. Germline lookup yields CDR1 LGHNA and CDR2 YNFKEQ. The CDR3 totals 15 residues. The CDR3 sequence is CASSQEAGGSYEQYF. The DNA for the CDR3 is TGTGCCAGCAGCCAAGAAGCGGGAGGGTCCTACGAGCAGTACTTC.

The chain combines TRBV4-3 with TRBJ2-5; D is perhaps TRBD2 (5 bases). Germline CDR1 LGHNA, CDR2 YSLEER. The CDR3 totals 15 residues. V lost 2 bases, J lost 5 bases, and 15 bases lay in between. The CDR3 nucleotides are TGCGCCAGCAGCCAAAGTCCCGGGTCGGGGGAGACCCAGTACTTC. Protein: CASSQSPGSGETQYF.

V gene TRBV4-1 combines with J gene TRBJ2-1; 10 nucleotides agree with TRBD2. The CDR3 sequence is 18 residues long. V was clipped by 0 bases and J by 0 bases; unmatched bases: 5. Germline V gene lookup returns CDR1 MGHRA and CDR2 YSYEKL. The CDR3 nucleotides read TGCGCCAGCAGCCAAGATCCACTAGCGGGGAGCTCCTACAATGAGCAGTTCTTC. Translation gives CASSQDPLAGSSYNEQFF.

The chain couples TRBV5-6 to TRBJ1-2; 7 positions match TRBD1. The V segment lost 3 bases and the J segment 8 bases; nucleotides outside the gene matches: 1. Germline V CDR1 and CDR2: SGHDT, YYEEEE. CDR3 length equals 11 residues. The CDR3 DNA is TGTGCCAGCAGCTGGGGACAGGGCTACACCTTC. Encoded protein: CASSWGQGYTF. Full variable domain (remainder filled in from reference TRBV5-6 and TRBJ1-2): DAGVTQSPTHLIKTRGQQVTLRCSPKSGHDTVSWYQQALGQGPQFIFQYYEEEERQRGNFPDRFSGHQFPNYSSELNVNALLLGDSALYLCASSWGQGYTFGSGTRLTVV.

Remarks on this clone: Other DNA variants within this sample encode the same CDR3. V gene TRBV19 combines with J gene TRBJ2-7, with a weak D call TRBD2 (6 bases). V dropped 1 base and J dropped 7 bases, with 14 bases sitting between them. Germline CDR1 LNHDA, CDR2 SQIVND (reference sequence). CDR3 length: 14 amino acids. For the CDR3, the DNA is TGTGCCAGTAGTATAGTCCGGGAGTCGGGTGAGCAGTACTTC. Translated: CASSIVRESGEQYF.

The rearrangement joins TRBV9 to TRBJ2-1; TRBD2 agrees at 10 bases. The length of the CDR3 is 16 residues. Trimming cost V 2 bases and J 6 bases; bases outside gene matches: 8. Germline CDR1 and CDR2: SGDLS and YYNGEE. CDR3 protein: CASSVGSGRSGNEQFF. The CDR3 DNA sequence: TGTGCCAGCAGCGTCGGTAGCGGGAGGTCAGGCAATGAGCAGTTCTTC.

The rearrangement links TRBV2 to TRBJ2-7, with D unresolved. This CDR3 is 15 amino acids long. From germline, CDR1 is SNHLY and CDR2 FYNNEI. Trimming left V 6 bases short and J 2 bases short, with 17 bases between. CDR3 protein: CASRLTEDLTYEQYF. For the CDR3, the DNA is TGTGCCAGCAGACTAACAGAAGACCTGACCTACGAGCAGTACTTC. The full variable domain, rest sourced from reference TRBV2 and TRBJ2-7, is EPEVTQTPSHQVTQMGQEVILRCVPISNHLYFYWYRQILGQKVEFLVSFYNNEISEKSEIFDDQFSVERPDGSNFTLKIRSTKLEDSAMYFCASRLTEDLTYEQYFGPGTRLTVT.

J is TRBJ2-1 and V is TRBV27, with 8 bases that match TRBD2. Losses at the gene ends were 6 bases for V and 0 bases for J; bases not matched to a gene: 4. The CDR3 totals 15 residues. Germline CDR1 MNHEY, CDR2 SMNVEV (reference sequence). CDR3 DNA: TGTGCCAGCAGCTTTAGCGGGAACTCCTACAATGAGCAGTTCTTC. Its translation is CASSFSGNSYNEQFF.

The V and J genes are TRBV10-3 and TRBJ1-2; no firm D call. The CDR3 sequence is 14 residues long. Germline assignment: CDR1 ENHRY and CDR2 SYGVKD. V was clipped by 11 bases and J by 0 bases, with 16 bases between them. This CDR3 is CASTTEKANYGYTF. The DNA of the CDR3 is TGTGCCTCAACCACAGAAAAAGCTAACTATGGCTACACCTTC.

The chain is built from TRBV10-2 and TRBJ2-1; 8 nucleotides line up with TRBD2. The CDR3 has 15 residues. From germline, CDR1 is WSHSY and CDR2 SAAADI. J lost 9 bases, V lost 5 bases, and 12 bases had no gene match. The CDR3 region has the DNA TGCGCCAGCAGTCATGGTTTCCGGGAGGGCCCTGAGCAGTTCTTC. Its translation: CASSHGFREGPEQFF.

This CDR3 reads CASADRGSYEQYF. The CDR3 nucleotides are TGTGCCAGCGCGGACAGGGGTTCCTACGAGCAGTACTTC. The J gene is TRBJ2-7, the V gene TRBV6-1; 9 nucleotides match TRBD1. V shed 8 bases, J shed 1 base, and the junction held 3 bases outside the gene matches. This CDR3 has 13 amino acids. CDR1 is MNHNS and CDR2 is SASEGT in the germline V gene.

The V gene is TRBV7-2, the J gene TRBJ1-2, with unresolved D. This CDR3 has 16 amino acids. Germline V CDR1 and CDR2: SGHTA, FQGNSA. V shed 0 bases and J shed 1 base, with 12 bases lying between them. CDR3 DNA sequence: TGTGCCAGCAGCTTAGCCTTGGGGTCCGGTAACTATGGCTACACCTTC. Its translation: CASSLALGSGNYGYTF.

This clone has only one observation. The chain has TRBV5-7 and TRBJ2-7; possibly TRBD1 for D (6 bases). TRBV5-7 is placed among ORFs of uncertain function. Deletions cut 0 bases from V and 3 bases from J, with 7 bases between. This CDR3 is built from 13 residues. The CDR3 nucleotides are TGTGCCAGCAGCTTGGGACAGGTCTACGAGCAGTACTTC. This sequence encodes CASSLGQVYEQYF.

The rearrangement joins TRBV27 to TRBJ1-2; a weak D match, TRBD1 (5 bases). The V end was cut by 0 bases, the J end by 3 bases, with 5 bases between. This CDR3 region has 13 residues. Per germline, CDR1 MNHEY and CDR2 SMNVEV (reference sequence). CDR3 DNA: TGTGCCAGCAGTTTATCGGGGGACTATGGCTACACCTTC. Residues: CASSLSGDYGYTF.

J is TRBJ2-1 and V is TRBV7-6; 7 nucleotides agree with TRBD2. Germline values: CDR1 SGHVS, CDR2 FNYEAQ. Germline trimming cut 5 bases from V and 2 bases from J; bases unmatched to any gene: 6. The CDR3 spans 15 residues. CDR3 in DNA: TGTGCCAGCAGCCTATCAAGCGGGGCCTACAATGAGCAGTTCTTC. It is translated as CASSLSSGAYNEQFF.

The rearrangement links TRBV2 to TRBJ2-7, with 8 bases matching TRBD1. The CDR3 loop spans 15 amino acids. Germline-derived CDR1 and CDR2 are SNHLY and FYNNEI. V dropped 3 bases and J dropped 2; count of bases not matched to a gene: 6. This chain's CDR3 is CASSESGTGTYEQYF. The CDR3 DNA reads TGTGCCAGCAGTGAGTCGGGGACAGGAACCTACGAGCAGTACTTC.

The CDR3 nucleotides are TGTGCCAGTAGTCTTGGGACTAGCGGGTACCGAGGCTACGAGCAGTACTTC. This gives the protein CASSLGTSGYRGYEQYF. The V call is TRBV19, the J call TRBJ2-7, with TRBD2 identical over 12 bases. With 5 bases clipped from V and 3 bases from J, the junction kept 11 bases outside the gene matches. Germline V gene lookup returns CDR1 LNHDA and CDR2 SQIVND (reference sequence). This CDR3 spans 17 amino acids.

The chain has TRBV27 and TRBJ1-1, with TRBD1 identical over 9 bases. V shed 4 bases, J shed 1 base, and the junction held 1 base outside the gene matches. The CDR3 is 14 amino acids. Germline V gene lookup returns CDR1 MNHEY and CDR2 SMNVEV (reference sequence). This CDR3 reads CASSSGQGNTEAFF. The DNA of the CDR3 is TGTGCCAGCAGTTCGGGACAGGGGAACACTGAAGCTTTCTTT.

The chain links TRBV27 to TRBJ2-2; TRBD2 matches 12 bases. The CDR3 consists of 16 residues. CDR1 is MNHEY and CDR2 is SMNVEV in the germline V gene (reference sequence). Trimming removed 4 bases from V and 2 bases from J; junction bases left unmatched: 2. CDR3 in amino acids: CASSWGLAGNTGELFF. DNA for the CDR3: TGTGCCAGCAGTTGGGGACTAGCGGGTAACACCGGGGAGCTGTTTTTT.

V usage is TRBV19 and J usage is TRBJ1-2; D is possibly TRBD1 (5 bases). Germline-derived CDR1 and CDR2 are LNHDA and SQIVND (reference sequence). The CDR3 consists of 13 residues. Trimming took off 3 bases at V and 4 bases at J, with 9 bases between the two ends. DNA of the CDR3: TGTGCCAGTAGTATTCCCAGGGTCTATGGCTACACCTTC. The encoded protein is CASSIPRVYGYTF.

The chain couples TRBV5-6 to TRBJ2-3; D uncertain. Trimming removed 4 bases at V and 5 bases at J, with 5 bases between. The V gene's germline CDR1 is SGHDT and CDR2 YYEEEE. The CDR3 is made up of 11 amino acids. As DNA, the CDR3 is TGTGCCAGCAGCGACGGAGATACGCAGTATTTT. Amino acid sequence: CASSDGDTQYF.

The V and J genes are TRBV27 and TRBJ2-1; D tentatively reads TRBD1 or TRBD2 (5 bases each). V shed 2 bases and J shed 11 bases, with 16 bases lying between them. The CDR3 runs 14 residues. Germline loops: CDR1 MNHEY, CDR2 SMNVEV (reference sequence). The CDR3 nucleotides are TGTGCCAGCAGTTTACTACAGGAGGCCCATAAGCAGTTCTTC. This encodes CASSLLQEAHKQFF.

The CDR3 sequence is CASSLGLISTDTQYF. The CDR3 DNA is TGTGCCAGCAGCCTTGGACTGATTAGCACAGATACGCAGTATTTT. The J gene is TRBJ2-3, the V gene TRBV2; D is perhaps TRBD2 (5 bases). The V gene's germline CDR1 is SNHLY and CDR2 FYNNEI. The CDR3 consists of 15 residues. V was shortened by 6 bases and J by 0 bases, with 13 bases between the two germline ends.

The chain has TRBV4-1 and TRBJ2-7; 10 bases map to TRBD2. J gave up 2 bases and V 4 bases, and 5 bases lay outside the gene matches. CDR3 length equals 15 residues. CDR1 and CDR2 (germline): MGHRA, YSYEKL. CDR3 nucleotide sequence: TGCGCCAGCAGCCCTGGACTAGCGGAAACCTACGAGCAGTACTTC. Amino acids: CASSPGLAETYEQYF.

The V and J genes are TRBV7-2 and TRBJ2-3; 7 bases fit TRBD1. V gave up 6 bases and J gave up 0 bases; unmatched junction bases: 9. In germline, CDR1 is SGHTA, CDR2 FQGNSA. The CDR3 contains 16 residues. The CDR3 protein is CASSKRGRGSTDTQYF. In nucleotides, the CDR3 is TGTGCCAGCAGTAAAAGGGGGCGCGGGAGCACAGATACGCAGTATTTT.

The chain carries TRBV28 and TRBJ2-5; maybe TRBD1 (6 bases). Trimming cost V 1 base and J 5 bases, with 11 bases left between them. Germline CDR1 reads MDHEN; CDR2 reads SYDVKM. The CDR3 runs 14 residues. DNA of the CDR3: TGTGCCAGCAGTTTATACCAGGGGATGGAGACCCAGTACTTC. Residues: CASSLYQGMETQYF.

This clone appeared a single time. The V gene is TRBV2, the J gene TRBJ2-3; weak D call: TRBD2 (6 bases). The V gene's germline CDR1 is SNHLY and CDR2 FYNNEI. The germline V and J ends were trimmed by 9 bases and 6 bases, with 16 bases remaining between them. There are 13 residues in the CDR3. CDR3 residues: CASSLAIGDTQYF. DNA for the CDR3: TGTGCCAGTTCCCTAGCGATCGGGGATACGCAGTATTTT.

The chain has TRBV12-2 and TRBJ1-4. TRBV12-2 has pseudogene status. The CDR3 runs 16 residues. This CDR3 reads CASRSRPLATNEKLFF. CDR3 sequence (DNA): TGTGCAAGTCGCTCTCGTCCTCTGGCAACTAATGAAAAACTGTTTTTT.

CDR3: CSGTTGTGAFF. The CDR3 DNA follows: TGCAGCGGCACGACAGGGACCGGAGCTTTCTTT. The chain joins TRBV29-1 to TRBJ1-1, with 7 positions matching TRBD1. The CDR3 is made up of 11 amino acids. With V trimmed by 7 bases and J by 10 bases, 9 bases remained unmatched. Germline CDR1 is SQVTM and CDR2 is ANQGSEA.

CDR3 bases: TGTGCCAGCAGCCAAGATCGCCTGGGCGAGGCGGGACTAGAGCACTACAATGAGCAGTTCTTC. Its translation is CASSQDRLGEAGLEHYNEQFF. The chain is built from TRBV4-2 and TRBJ2-1; 8 bases line up with TRBD2. The germline gives CDR1 LGHNA, CDR2 YNFKEQ. V lost 0 bases, J lost 3 bases, and 19 bases stayed unmatched. This CDR3 contains 21 residues.

The J gene is TRBJ2-1, the V gene TRBV4-2; tentative D call: TRBD2 (5 bases). CDR3 size: 16 residues. V was trimmed by 8 bases and J by 4 bases, leaving 21 bases between them. Germline assignment: CDR1 LGHNA and CDR2 YNFKEQ. Here the CDR3 DNA reads TGTGCCAGCTATCTCACGGCGGCTAGCAGGTACAATGAGCAGTTCTTC. Its translation is CASYLTAASRYNEQFF.

The V call is TRBV19, the J call TRBJ1-1, with D unresolved. Germline lookup yields CDR1 LNHDA and CDR2 SQIVND (reference sequence). This CDR3 is built from 12 residues. Trimming removed 8 bases from V and 4 bases from J, with 11 bases in between. Here the CDR3 DNA reads TGTGCCAGTGCTCGGAGCGGCACTGAAGCTTTCTTT. It specifies CASARSGTEAFF.